The 15 T cell receptor beta chains below come from one sample, sequenced in a study of T cell responses to AZD1222 COVID-19 vaccine. Repertoires were generated with immunoSEQ multiplex PCR, while TCRdb's copy carries only in-frame clones and drops some. The table includes approximately 110,000 clones, around 86% detected once. The specimen was peripheral blood, collected on day 0 of AZD1222 vaccination. These receptors were taken from an adult in good health.

The chain joins TRBV4-3 to TRBJ1-1, with D possibly matching TRBD1 (5 bases). The V and J ends lost 6 bases and 3 bases respectively, with 14 bases between them. The germline V gene encodes CDR1 LGHNA and CDR2 YSLEER. The CDR3 totals 14 residues. The CDR3 nucleotides read TGCGCCAGCAGTCCAGCAGGGCGGGACACTGAAGCTTTCTTT. Translated, it gives CASSPAGRDTEAFF.

The V and J genes are TRBV6-1 and TRBJ2-3; D is possibly TRBD2 (6 bases). Germline values: CDR1 MNHNS, CDR2 SASEGT. V was shortened by 2 bases and J by 2 bases, with 11 bases between the two germline ends. The CDR3 contains 15 residues. The CDR3 reads CASSERGGATDTQYF. The CDR3 region has the DNA TGTGCCAGCAGTGAACGGGGCGGGGCCACAGATACGCAGTATTTT.

The chain combines TRBV18 with TRBJ2-5; D might be TRBD1 (5 bases). The CDR3 sequence is 16 residues long. In germline, CDR1 is KGHSH, CDR2 LQKENI. V lost 5 bases and J lost 5, with 21 bases in between. The CDR3 reads CASSGAVGPPRETQYF. The CDR3 nucleotides read TGTGCCAGCTCAGGGGCGGTGGGGCCCCCTCGGGAGACCCAGTACTTC.

V and J are TRBV27 and TRBJ1-2; possible D gene TRBD1, 6 bases. The CDR3 has 13 amino acids. V lost 8 bases, J lost 5 bases, and 15 bases lay in between. Germline lookup yields CDR1 MNHEY and CDR2 SMNVEV (reference sequence). The CDR3 DNA reads TGTGCCAGCGGGGGGGCGACCCCTTATGGCTACACCTTC. It specifies CASGGATPYGYTF.

V gene TRBV19 combines with J gene TRBJ2-6; 8 bases line up with TRBD2. The CDR3 extends over 16 amino acids. V lost 5 bases to trimming and J lost 3 bases; unmatched junction nucleotides: 6. CDR1 and CDR2 from the germline V gene are LNHDA and SQIVND (reference sequence). The CDR3 loop is CASSREGGSGANVLTF. The CDR3 DNA sequence: TGTGCCAGTAGTCGGGAGGGCGGGAGTGGGGCCAACGTCCTGACTTTC.

The V gene is TRBV19, the J gene TRBJ1-5; 9 nucleotides align to TRBD1. Looked up from germline, CDR1 is LNHDA and CDR2 is SQIVND (reference sequence). Trimming cost V 2 bases and J 6 bases; bases outside gene matches: 8. This CDR3 spans 16 amino acids. The CDR3 spells CASSISGTGFFQPQHF. CDR3 sequence (DNA): TGTGCCAGTAGTATATCCGGGACAGGGTTTTTTCAGCCCCAGCATTTT.

The chain couples TRBV5-1 to TRBJ1-2, with TRBD1 identical over 10 bases. CDR3 length equals 14 residues. Trimming at V came to 5 bases and at J to 5 bases, leaving 6 bases not matched to a gene. Germline V gene lookup returns CDR1 SGHRS and CDR2 YFSETQ. This CDR3 reads CASRFGDRGYGYTF. CDR3 nucleotide sequence: TGCGCCAGCAGATTTGGGGACAGGGGATATGGCTACACCTTC.

The V gene is TRBV5-4, the J gene TRBJ1-2; D may be TRBD1 (6 bases). Trimming removed 4 bases from V and 3 bases from J, with 13 bases in between. The CDR3 is made up of 14 amino acids. The germline CDR1 and CDR2 sequences are SGHNT and YYREEE (reference sequence). The CDR3 DNA sequence: TGTGCCAGCAGCACAAGACAGGCAGACTATGGCTACACCTTC. The encoded protein is CASSTRQADYGYTF. Combining the CDR3 with reference TRBV5-4 and TRBJ1-2 gives the whole variable domain ETGVTQSPTHLIKTRGQQVTLRCSSQSGHNTVSWYQQALGQGPQFIFQYYREEENGRGNFPPRFSGLQFPNYSSELNVNALELDDSALYLCASSTRQADYGYTFGSGTRLTVV.

The rearrangement joins TRBV7-2 to TRBJ1-1; D gene uncertain. The CDR3 is 13 amino acids. V was clipped by 3 bases and J by 5 bases, with 10 bases between them. The V gene's germline CDR1 is SGHTA and CDR2 FQGNSA. The CDR3 spells CASSFYIGTEAFF. The CDR3 nucleotides are TGTGCCAGCAGCTTTTACATCGGAACTGAAGCTTTCTTT.

The V gene is TRBV29-1, the J gene TRBJ2-2; TRBD2 matches 13 bases. The CDR3 length is 14 residues. Germline CDR1 SQVTM, CDR2 ANQGSEA. V shed 7 bases and J 6 bases; nucleotides not matched to a gene: 5. CDR3 nucleotide sequence: TGCAGCGGCGGGGGACTAGCGGGGTCCGGGGAGCTGTTTTTT. It translates to CSGGGLAGSGELFF.

The CDR3 DNA sequence: TGCGCCAGCATGGGGGATGGAAACACCATATATTTT. The encoded protein is CASMGDGNTIYF. The rearrangement joins TRBV4-1 to TRBJ1-3; tentatively, D is TRBD1 (5 bases). The V and J ends lost 7 bases and 3 bases respectively, with 7 bases between them. CDR1 and CDR2 (germline): MGHRA, YSYEKL. This CDR3 region has 12 residues.

This clone was detected only once. The chain joins TRBV15 to TRBJ1-1; 9 nucleotides match TRBD1. The germline CDR1 and CDR2 sequences are LNHNV and YYDKDF (reference sequence). The V and J ends lost 2 bases and 2 bases, in that order; junction bases with no gene match: 3. This CDR3 has 15 amino acids. Here the CDR3 reads CATSRLGQGNTEAFF. The CDR3 nucleotides read TGTGCCACCAGCAGATTGGGACAGGGTAACACTGAAGCTTTCTTT.

The chain couples TRBV9 to TRBJ2-1, with a weak D call TRBD1 (6 bases). The CDR3 is 13 residues long. V lost 2 bases, J lost 6 bases, and 9 bases lay in between. Germline V CDR1 and CDR2: SGDLS, YYNGEE. CDR3 sequence: CASSVGAGNEQFF. CDR3 in DNA: TGTGCCAGCAGCGTGGGGGCCGGCAATGAGCAGTTCTTC.

The chain recombines TRBV7-2 with TRBJ1-6, with 8 bases lining up with TRBD1. Per germline, CDR1 SGHTA and CDR2 FQGNSA. J gave up 10 bases and V 5 bases, and 7 bases lay outside the gene matches. The CDR3 consists of 14 residues. The chain's CDR3 is CASSPDRGLSPLHF. CDR3 nucleotide sequence: TGTGCCAGCAGCCCCGACAGGGGCCTCTCACCCCTCCACTTT.

The chain combines TRBV6-5 with TRBJ2-3, with D perhaps TRBD2 (5 bases). Trimming took 2 bases from V and 3 from J, leaving 15 bases between them. Germline V gene sequence: CDR1 MNHEY, CDR2 SVGAGI. CDR3 length equals 16 residues. The CDR3, as DNA: TGTGCCAGCAGTTACCGACCCGGGATTAGGACAGATACGCAGTATTTT. As protein: CASSYRPGIRTDTQYF.